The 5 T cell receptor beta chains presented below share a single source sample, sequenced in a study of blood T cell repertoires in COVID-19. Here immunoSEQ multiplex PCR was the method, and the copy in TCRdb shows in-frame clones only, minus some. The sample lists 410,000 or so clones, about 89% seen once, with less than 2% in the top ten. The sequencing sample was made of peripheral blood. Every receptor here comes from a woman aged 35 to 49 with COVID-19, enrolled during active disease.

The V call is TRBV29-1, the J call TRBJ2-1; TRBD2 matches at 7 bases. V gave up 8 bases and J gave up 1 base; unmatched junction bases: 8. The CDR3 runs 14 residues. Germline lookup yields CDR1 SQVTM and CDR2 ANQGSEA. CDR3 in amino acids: CSSGAGNSYNEQFF. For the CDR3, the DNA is TGCAGCTCTGGAGCGGGGAATTCCTACAATGAGCAGTTCTTC.

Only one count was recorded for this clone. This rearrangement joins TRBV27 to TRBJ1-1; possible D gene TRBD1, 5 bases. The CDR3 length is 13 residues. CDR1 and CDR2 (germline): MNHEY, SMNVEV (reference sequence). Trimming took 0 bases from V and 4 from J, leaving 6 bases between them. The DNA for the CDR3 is TGTGCCAGCAGTTTATCAGGGGCCACTGAAGCTTTCTTT. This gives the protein CASSLSGATEAFF.

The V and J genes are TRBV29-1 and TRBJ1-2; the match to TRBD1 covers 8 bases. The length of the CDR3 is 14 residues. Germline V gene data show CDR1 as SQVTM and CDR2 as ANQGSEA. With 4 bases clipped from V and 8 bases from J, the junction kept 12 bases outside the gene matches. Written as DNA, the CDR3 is TGCAGCGTTGTACAGGGGGAACTCCTTGAAGGCTACACCTTC. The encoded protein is CSVVQGELLEGYTF. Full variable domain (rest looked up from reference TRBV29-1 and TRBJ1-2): SAVISQKPSRDICQRGTSLTIQCQVDSQVTMMFWYRQQPGQSLTLIATANQGSEATYESGFVIDKFPISRPNLTFSTLTVSNMSPEDSSIYLCSVVQGELLEGYTFGSGTRLTVV.

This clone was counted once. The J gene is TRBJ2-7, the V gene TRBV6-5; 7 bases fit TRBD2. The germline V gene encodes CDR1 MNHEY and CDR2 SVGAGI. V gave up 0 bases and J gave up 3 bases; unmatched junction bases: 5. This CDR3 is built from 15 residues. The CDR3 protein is CASSYSSLAVYEQYF. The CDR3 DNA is TGTGCCAGCAGTTACTCGAGCCTAGCGGTCTACGAGCAGTACTTC.

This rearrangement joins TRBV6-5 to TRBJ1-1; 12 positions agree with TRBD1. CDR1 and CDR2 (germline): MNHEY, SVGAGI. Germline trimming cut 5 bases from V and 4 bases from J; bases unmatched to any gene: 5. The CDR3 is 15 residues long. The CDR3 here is CASSRGQGAITEAFF. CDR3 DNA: TGTGCCAGCAGTCGGGGACAGGGGGCGATCACTGAAGCTTTCTTT.